This T cell receptor (beta chain) emerged from a study of T cell responses to AZD1222 COVID-19 vaccine. Study-wide context: The study pooled second doses at about 4 or about 12 weeks. Overall study findings and caveats: Mostly white British, mostly female donors; authors suggested clonal diversity may be underestimated. Baseline seropositivity characterized only a handful of AZD1222 recipients.

Method: immunoSEQ multiplex PCR; TCRdb's copy keeps in-frame clones and lacks some. The profile shows about 110,000 clones, around 87% of them singletons. Comment on this clone: What it binds is not known.

The sequencing used peripheral blood, collected on day 0 of AZD1222 vaccination. The source is an adult in good health.

CDR3 sequence reads: CATSRDPRDSPGYTF. The CDR3 DNA reads as TGTGCCACCAGCAGAGATCCCCGGGACAGCCCTGGCTACACCTTC. This sequence joins TRBV15 and TRBJ1-2; 7 bases match TRBD1. This CDR3 has 15 amino acids. CDR1 is LNHNV and CDR2 is YYDKDF in the germline V gene (reference sequence). The trim removed 0 bases at V and 7 bases at J, leaving 8 bases unmatched.